This is a list of T cell receptor beta chains from one sample in a study of CD8+ T cells in alopecia areata. Data came from immunoSEQ multiplex PCR; TCRdb stores just in-frame clones and leaves some out. The table lists about 120,000 clones, 35% to 40% of them singletons. Sequencing was carried out using CD4+ T cells sorted from blood. The receptor source for this set is a human donor with alopecia areata. The CDR3 runs from the conserved cysteine through the conserved F or W. The D gene is left open where the match is weak. Some rows have no size entry. The others give once, few or many, or a class for an expanded clone.

J: TRBJ2-7; D: .; size: few; V: TRBV30; DNA: TGTGCCTGGAGTGGCCTTTACGAGCAGTACTTC; CDR3: CAWSGLYEQYF
J: TRBJ2-7; D: .; size: .; V: TRBV5-1; DNA: TGCGCCAGCAGCTGGGTCTGGGGGAACTCCTACGAGCAGTACTTC; CDR3: CASSWVWGNSYEQYF
J: TRBJ2-5; D: TRBD1; size: .; V: TRBV7-2; DNA: TGTGCCAGCGGGACAGGCCACCAAGAGACCCAGTACTTC; CDR3: CASGTGHQETQYF
J: TRBJ2-7; D: .; size: few; V: TRBV29-1; DNA: TGCAGCGTTGCCGGGACCTACGAGCAGTACTTC; CDR3: CSVAGTYEQYF
J: TRBJ2-1; D: .; size: .; V: TRBV2; DNA: TGTGCCAGCAGTGTTCGGGCAGCCTACAATGAGCAGTTCTTC; CDR3: CASSVRAAYNEQFF
J: TRBJ1-5; D: .; size: .; V: TRBV29-1; DNA: TGCAGCGTTGATTCCGGGGGAGGTCAGCCCCAGCATTTT; CDR3: CSVDSGGGQPQHF
J: TRBJ2-4; D: TRBD1; size: few; V: TRBV29-1; DNA: TGCAGCGTTGGACTTACGGGACAGAAAAACATTCAGTACTTC; CDR3: CSVGLTGQKNIQYF
J: TRBJ1-5; D: .; size: few; V: TRBV29-1; DNA: TGCAGCGTTCGGGGGTCTAGCAATCAGCCCCAGCATTTT; CDR3: CSVRGSSNQPQHF
J: TRBJ2-6; D: .; size: few; V: TRBV28; DNA: TGTGCCAGCAGTAACAGAGGGCCTGGGGCCAACGTCCTGACTTTC; CDR3: CASSNRGPGANVLTF
J: TRBJ2-5; D: TRBD1; size: few; V: TRBV5-4; DNA: TGTGCCAGCAGCCGACAGGGCGCGCGGGAGACCCAGTACTTC; CDR3: CASSRQGARETQYF
J: TRBJ1-5; D: TRBD1; size: few; V: TRBV29-1; DNA: TGCAGCGTGGCGGGACAGGACAATCAGCCCCAGCATTTT; CDR3: CSVAGQDNQPQHF
J: TRBJ2-2; D: TRBD2; size: once; V: TRBV30; DNA: TGTGCCTGGAGTGGGAAAGTTGGAAGCGGGAGGGCTGTCGGGGAGCTGTTTTTT; CDR3: CAWSGKVGSGRAVGELFF
J: TRBJ2-7; D: TRBD2; size: .; V: TRBV6-1; DNA: TGTGCCAGCACACCGGGACTAGGAGGTCGCGAGCAGTACTTC; CDR3: CASTPGLGGREQYF
J: TRBJ2-7; D: TRBD1; size: .; V: TRBV14; DNA: TGTGCCAGCAGCCAATTCCAGGGGGCCTACGAGCAGTACTTC; CDR3: CASSQFQGAYEQYF
J: TRBJ2-3; D: .; size: .; V: TRBV19; DNA: TGTGCCAGTAGCCAGGGATTCGCAGATACGCAGTATTTT; CDR3: CASSQGFADTQYF
J: TRBJ1-2; D: .; size: few; V: TRBV29-1; DNA: TGCAGCGTCGAGCGGCCGCCGGTGGGCTACACCTTC; CDR3: CSVERPPVGYTF
J: TRBJ2-3; D: .; size: few; V: TRBV29-1; DNA: TGCAGCGTTGGAAGACAGGCAGGGGATACGCAGTATTTT; CDR3: CSVGRQAGDTQYF
J: TRBJ2-3; D: .; size: .; V: TRBV30; DNA: TGTGCCTGGGAGCGCACAGATACGCAGTATTTT; CDR3: CAWERTDTQYF
J: TRBJ2-1; D: .; size: few; V: TRBV14; DNA: TGTGCCAGCAGCCAAGATGTGATCAATGAGCAGTTCTTC; CDR3: CASSQDVINEQFF
J: TRBJ1-1; D: .; size: .; V: TRBV5-1; DNA: TGCGCCAGCCGGGGGCAGGAACAACTGAACACTGAAGCTTTCTTT; CDR3: CASRGQEQLNTEAFF
J: TRBJ2-3; D: .; size: .; V: TRBV4-3; DNA: TGCGCCAGCAGCCAAGCTCAGGGGACCACAGATACGCAGTATTTT; CDR3: CASSQAQGTTDTQYF
J: TRBJ2-5; D: .; size: .; V: TRBV29-1; DNA: TGCAGCGTTGAAGATGCTTGGGGGAAGATGGGGGAGACCCAGTACTTC; CDR3: CSVEDAWGKMGETQYF
J: TRBJ2-7; D: .; size: .; V: TRBV5-6; DNA: TGTGCCAGCAGGGGCCGGGGGCGCGGGTACGAGCAGTACTTC; CDR3: CASRGRGRGYEQYF
J: TRBJ1-1; D: .; size: .; V: TRBV5-1; DNA: TGCGCCAGCAGCTCGTTACAGGGTTCGGACACTGAAGCTTTCTTT; CDR3: CASSSLQGSDTEAFF
J: TRBJ2-7; D: TRBD1; size: few; V: TRBV28; DNA: TGTGCCAGCAGTTTGTGGCCCTCATCAGGACAGGGGCGGGAGCAGTACTTC; CDR3: CASSLWPSSGQGREQYF
J: TRBJ2-7; D: TRBD1; size: .; V: TRBV6-5; DNA: TGTGCCAGCAGTTACCAGACAGGGGAGGCCTACGAGCAGTACTTC; CDR3: CASSYQTGEAYEQYF
J: TRBJ2-7; D: .; size: .; V: TRBV12-5; DNA: TGTGCTAGTGGTTTGGGAACCAGGGGCTCCTACGAGCAGTACTTC; CDR3: CASGLGTRGSYEQYF
J: TRBJ2-2; D: .; size: .; V: TRBV29-1; DNA: TGCAGCGTTGGAGAGTCGAACACCGGGGAGCTGTTTTTT; CDR3: CSVGESNTGELFF
J: TRBJ2-5; D: TRBD1; size: .; V: TRBV6-5; DNA: TGTGCCAGCAGGGGACAGGGGAGAGAGACCCAGTACTTC; CDR3: CASRGQGRETQYF